This T cell receptor (beta chain) was recovered during a study of PD-1 blockade in classical Hodgkin lymphoma. This clone was observed once. The data were produced by immunoSEQ multiplex PCR, yet TCRdb's version contains in-frame clones alone and is incomplete. The sample carries about 40,000 clones, about two thirds recorded once. Trimming cost V 10 bases and J 1 base; bases outside gene matches: 11. Germline CDR1 is ENHRY and CDR2 is SYGVKD. The CDR3 runs 15 residues. Each patient experienced a relapse that followed autologous stem cell transplantation, and brentuximab vedotin exposure varied. Sequenced material: peripheral blood mononuclear cells (PBMCs), taken at baseline. This chain uses TRBV10-3 with TRBJ2-7; TRBD2 aligns across 9 bases. The TCR originated in a human donor with classical Hodgkin lymphoma. The CDR3 DNA reads TGTGCCACCTTGATTAGCGGGAGCTCGTCCTACGAGCAGTACTTC. Amino acids: CATLISGSSSYEQYF.